This T cell receptor (beta chain) was recorded in a study of T cells expressing NK-cell markers. The CDR3 length is 18 residues. Germline CDR1 reads MNHEY; CDR2 reads SVGAGI. Study observations and caveats: The study found dominant NKG2C+ clonotypes at roughly 1.0-8% of CD8+ T cells in several donors. Researchers report these clonotypes also headed the CD3+CD56-NKG2C+ fraction in a few donors.

TCRdb reprocessed the 5' RACE reads and stores each CDR3 protein as one record, lacking DNA. Its table lists some 140,000 distinct CDR3 sequences. A remark on this clonotype: Its antigen is still unknown.

The V call is TRBV6-5, the J call TRBJ2-1; TCRdb names TRBD2, which stays unverified in the absence of DNA. This receptor was obtained from a woman in her forties or fifties in good health. The sequencing input was blood T cells: a sorted CD56 or NKG2C T cell subset, CD4+ or CD8+ T cells, or bulk PBMC T cells (not recorded which). The CDR3 region is CASSTRLISGSSYNEQFF.